Sequencing of this T cell receptor (beta chain) was carried out in a study of blood T cell repertoires in COVID-19. Study-level background: The cDNA or gDNA used as material had been derived from T cells, B-cell-depleted T cells, or PBMCs.

In the original analysis: Quantification of nucleated cells was approximated via reference gene primer amplification. TCRdb's table, derived via immunoSEQ multiplex PCR, lists solely in-frame clones and lacks some. The V and J calls and the clone size are those of that table, but D and trimming were determined from the DNA. Among about 300,000 clones listed, 85% to 90% were seen once. V was trimmed by 3 bases and J by 8 bases, leaving 10 bases between them. The CDR3 contains 12 residues. CDR1 and CDR2 (germline): DFQATT, SNEGSKA (reference sequence). Membership in each cohort depended on participant-reported clinical history.

The sample consisted of PBMCs or T cells enriched from blood (not recorded which). The sequence derives from a man younger than 40 who had recovered from COVID-19. The chain employs TRBV20-1 and TRBJ1-4; D is unresolved. The CDR3 sequence: CSASRHREKLFF. The CDR3 coding sequence is TGCAGTGCTAGTCGACATCGAGAAAAACTGTTTTTT.